This TCR beta chain was sequenced during a study of vaccination and CD4 T cells after COVID-19. Overall study context: PCR on nasal swabs identified SARS-CoV-2 in convalescent patients, of whom roughly nine were mild and one severe. Comprising six males and four females, the convalescent participants counted two Hispanic individuals among them.

Germline values: CDR1 LNHNV, CDR2 YYDKDF (reference sequence). The CDR3 consists of 15 residues. V lost 0 bases and J lost 13, with 16 bases in between. A word on this clonotype: Its cognate antigen is unknown.

Treatment denoted: approximately 11-day PBMC culture with coronavirus spike peptide pools or control peptides (ViraFEST assay). Peptide pool stimulation in ViraFEST expanded antigen-specific T cells, whose TCRs were then sequenced. Oncomine TCR Beta short-read sequencing was applied to DNA from cultured CD4+ T cells. Cultured CD4+ T cells were the source of extracted genomic DNA. TCRdb re-called the PCR reads with MiXCR, one entry per CDR3 protein. The sample lists more than 10,000 distinct CDR3 sequences, about 30% occurring once. This clonotype was sampled from a human donor who had recovered from COVID-19. V gene TRBV15 combines with J gene TRBJ1-6, with D uncertain. Sequencing was performed on CD4+ T cells from blood, cultured in vitro, taken after SARS-CoV-2 vaccination. The CDR3 region has the DNA TGTGCCACCAGCAGAGAGAAGGCAGCCTACGACCCCCTCCACTTT. This encodes CATSREKAAYDPLHF.